Listed here is a single TCR beta chain. Its antigen is still unknown. The data were produced by immunoSEQ multiplex PCR, yet TCRdb's version contains in-frame clones alone and is incomplete. The data show about 50,000 clones, under 90% seen once. These data are taken from a study of OX40 agonist ivuxolimab in advanced cancers. Turning to the study itself: The study treated patients with ivuxolimab, an agonistic anti-OX40 (CD134) antibody. Study-wide findings and caveats: In CD8+ T cells, expanded clones were on average more numerous than in CD4+.

Per germline, CDR1 SGDLS and CDR2 YYNGEE. This CDR3 comprises 14 residues. Trimming stripped 0 bases from V and 6 bases from J, with 9 bases between. The receptor was derived from an adult with an advanced solid tumor such as melanoma, head and neck, liver or kidney cancer. This specimen consisted of CD4+ or CD8+ T cells sorted from blood, obtained in a trial of the OX40 agonist ivuxolimab. The V and J genes are TRBV9 and TRBJ1-4; no clear D gene. Here the CDR3 DNA reads TGTGCCAGCAGCGTAGAGGTAGAAGATGAAAAACTGTTTTTT. It yields the protein CASSVEVEDEKLFF.